The 29 T cell receptor beta chains presented below share a single source sample, sequenced in a study of shared clonotypes between healthy human individuals. Terminally differentiated effector memory CD45RA+ cells were left out of the naive CD8 fraction, which was CD45RO-negative and positively selected for CCR7. Here immunoSEQ multiplex PCR was the method, and the copy in TCRdb shows in-frame clones only, minus some. The data show more than 500,000 clones, with about 95% seen just once and approximately 0.11% held by the top ten. The sequenced sample consisted of naive CD8+ T cells sorted from blood. The receptor set was obtained from a woman aged 30 to 39 in good health.

This chain connects TRBV13 to TRBJ2-1; D possibly corresponds to TRBD2 (6 bases). V lost 11 bases and J lost 4, with 21 bases in between. The germline gives CDR1 PRHDT, CDR2 FYEKMQ (reference sequence). The CDR3 spans 15 residues. The CDR3 DNA sequence: TGTGCCTCCACCGGTGAGCGGGCCGAATACAATGAGCAGTTCTTC. Residues: CASTGERAEYNEQFF.

This chain uses TRBV27 with TRBJ2-1, with 13 bases lining up with TRBD2. The trim removed 2 bases at V and 8 bases at J, leaving 6 bases unmatched. Germline loops: CDR1 MNHEY, CDR2 SMNVEV (reference sequence). This CDR3 comprises 16 residues. The CDR3: CASSLRLAGGMDEQFF. The CDR3 DNA follows: TGTGCCAGCAGTTTAAGACTAGCGGGAGGTATGGATGAGCAGTTCTTC.

The chain links TRBV7-2 to TRBJ1-5; D gene unclear. V lost 1 base to trimming and J lost 0 bases, with 13 bases between them. The CDR3 is made up of 17 amino acids. Germline CDR1 and CDR2: SGHTA and FQGNSA. Here the CDR3 reads CASSLDPGEVSNQPQHF. CDR3 sequence (DNA): TGTGCCAGCAGCTTAGATCCGGGAGAGGTTAGCAATCAGCCCCAGCATTTT. Together with reference TRBV7-2 and TRBJ1-5, the CDR3 gives the full variable domain: GAGVSQSPSNKVTEKGKDVELRCDPISGHTALYWYRQSLGQGLEFLIYFQGNSAPDKSGLPSDRFSAERTGGSVSTLTIQRTQQEDSAVYLCASSLDPGEVSNQPQHFGDGTRLSIL.

V is TRBV28 and J is TRBJ2-7, with 9 bases matching TRBD2. The J segment lost 6 bases and the V segment lost 1 base, leaving 7 bases of the junction unmatched. The CDR3 loop spans 15 amino acids. From germline, CDR1 is MDHEN and CDR2 SYDVKM. The DNA for the CDR3 is TGTGCCAGCAGTTTATTGGGTAGCGGGGGTAGCGAGCAGTACTTC. Protein sequence: CASSLLGSGGSEQYF.

In its sample, this clone was seen once. The chain uses TRBV5-1 and TRBJ2-7, with 8 bases aligning to TRBD1. In germline, CDR1 is SGHRS, CDR2 YFSETQ. Trimming took 0 bases from V and 6 from J; bases not matched to a gene: 8. This CDR3 contains 15 residues. The CDR3 coding sequence is TGCGCCAGCAGCTTGGAAGGGACAGGCCTCGGCGAGCAGTACTTC. Translated, it gives CASSLEGTGLGEQYF.

The chain uses TRBV11-3 and TRBJ2-7; D gene unclear. CDR1 and CDR2 (germline): SGHNT, YENEEA. The ends were cut back, 1 base at V and 7 bases at J, with 8 bases in the middle. CDR3 length equals 12 residues. The CDR3 DNA reads TGTGCCAGCAGCTTAGCTATGGGGGAGCAGTACTTC. Translation: CASSLAMGEQYF.

The chain carries TRBV2 and TRBJ2-7, with TRBD2 identical over 13 bases. J was trimmed by 1 base and V by 4 bases; bases with no gene match: 4. Germline CDR1 reads SNHLY; CDR2 reads FYNNEI. The CDR3 sequence is 16 residues long. The CDR3 region has the DNA TGTGCCAGCAGTGGTTGGGGACTAGCGGGATCCTACGAGCAGTACTTC. Protein product: CASSGWGLAGSYEQYF.

The chain couples TRBV19 to TRBJ2-1, with TRBD2 matching 12 bases. Germline assignment: CDR1 LNHDA and CDR2 SQIVND (reference sequence). Trimming cost V 6 bases and J 10 bases; bases outside gene matches: 10. The CDR3 is 15 residues long. Written as DNA, the CDR3 is TGTGCCAGTAGCCCGACTAGCGGGAGTTACCACGAGCAGTTCTTC. Its protein product is CASSPTSGSYHEQFF.

This clone appeared a single time. The chain is built from TRBV30 and TRBJ2-7; 10 nucleotides line up with TRBD1. CDR1 and CDR2 (germline): GTSNPN, SVGIG (reference sequence). V trimming: 4 bases; J trimming: 5 bases; junction bases outside the gene matches: 8. This CDR3 has 14 residues. The CDR3 is CAWTKGQGTDEQYF. In DNA form, the CDR3 reads TGTGCCTGGACCAAGGGACAGGGGACCGACGAGCAGTACTTC.

The V call is TRBV2, the J call TRBJ2-5; 8 positions agree with TRBD1. Germline values: CDR1 SNHLY, CDR2 FYNNEI. The length of the CDR3 is 14 residues. V dropped 7 bases and J dropped 2; count of bases not matched to a gene: 6. CDR3 sequence reads: CASTPRTGQETQYF. DNA of the CDR3: TGTGCCAGCACACCTAGGACAGGGCAAGAGACCCAGTACTTC. Combining the CDR3 with reference TRBV2 and TRBJ2-5 gives the whole variable domain EPEVTQTPSHQVTQMGQEVILRCVPISNHLYFYWYRQILGQKVEFLVSFYNNEISEKSEIFDDQFSVERPDGSNFTLKIRSTKLEDSAMYFCASTPRTGQETQYFGPGTRLLVL.

The chain carries TRBV4-1 and TRBJ1-1; possible D gene TRBD1, 6 bases. The V end was cut by 0 bases, the J end by 0 bases, with 8 bases between. The length of the CDR3 is 15 residues. The germline gives CDR1 MGHRA, CDR2 YSYEKL. CDR3 region: CASSQDGGLNTEAFF. The CDR3 region has the DNA TGCGCCAGCAGCCAAGATGGGGGGCTGAACACTGAAGCTTTCTTT.

The rearrangement uses TRBV11-2 and TRBJ2-7; 10 nucleotides agree with TRBD1. V was clipped by 4 bases and J by 3 bases; unmatched bases: 6. The CDR3 length is 15 residues. Germline values: CDR1 SGHAT, CDR2 FQNNGV. CDR3 region: CASSSPGQGIYEQYF. For the CDR3, the DNA is TGTGCCAGCAGCTCGCCGGGACAGGGGATCTACGAGCAGTACTTC.

The chain uses TRBV19 and TRBJ2-1, with D perhaps matching TRBD2 (5 bases). The CDR3 sequence is 11 residues long. V lost 9 bases, J lost 7 bases, and 10 bases lay in between. The germline V gene encodes CDR1 LNHDA and CDR2 SQIVND (reference sequence). The CDR3 loop reads CASSGGNEQFF. The CDR3 coding sequence is TGTGCCAGCTCTGGCGGGAATGAGCAGTTCTTC.

The chain couples TRBV7-9 to TRBJ2-5; D is undetermined. The CDR3 runs to 15 residues. CDR1 is SEHNR and CDR2 is FQNEAQ in the germline V gene (reference sequence). Trimming took 2 bases from V and 5 from J, leaving 15 bases between them. Written as DNA, the CDR3 is TGTGCCAGCAGCTTACTTATTAGCAGGACGGAGACCCAGTACTTC. Translation: CASSLLISRTETQYF.

In the case of this clone: In the same sample, other DNA sequences code for this CDR3. V gene TRBV27 combines with J gene TRBJ2-1, with 15 positions matching TRBD2. This CDR3 spans 15 amino acids. The germline gives CDR1 MNHEY, CDR2 SMNVEV (reference sequence). With V trimmed by 6 bases and J by 7 bases, 4 bases remained unmatched. CDR3 nucleotide sequence: TGTGCCAGCAGCACCGGGACTAGCGGGAGGAATGAGCAGTTCTTC. Its translation: CASSTGTSGRNEQFF.

This clone appeared once. This sequence joins TRBV15 and TRBJ2-7; TRBD1 matches 12 bases. Trimming cost V 5 bases and J 2 bases; bases outside gene matches: 16. Germline CDR1 LNHNV, CDR2 YYDKDF (reference sequence). CDR3 length: 19 amino acids. The CDR3 DNA reads as TGTGCCACCAGCGACCACCCCGGGACAGGGGGCGGAGGCGCCTACGAGCAGTACTTC. Translated: CATSDHPGTGGGGAYEQYF.

The chain combines TRBV9 with TRBJ2-3, with 7 bases matching TRBD2. With 3 bases clipped from V and 3 bases from J, the junction kept 7 bases outside the gene matches. The CDR3 covers 15 residues. CDR1 SGDLS and CDR2 YYNGEE come from the germline V gene. This CDR3 is CASSGGSGITDTQYF. CDR3 DNA sequence: TGTGCCAGCAGCGGAGGGAGCGGGATAACAGATACGCAGTATTTT.

There are a few counts of this clone. The chain uses TRBV7-7 and TRBJ2-7; 7 nucleotides match TRBD1. This CDR3 is 13 amino acids long. The V gene's germline CDR1 is SSHAT and CDR2 FNYEAQ (reference sequence). V trimming: 5 bases; J trimming: 4 bases; junction bases outside the gene matches: 5. CDR3 sequence (DNA): TGTGCCAGCAGCCCGGGGACAGAGTACGAGCAGTACTTC. Protein: CASSPGTEYEQYF. Complete variable domain (other parts from reference TRBV7-7 and TRBJ2-7): GAGVSQSPRYKVTKRGQDVTLRCDPISSHATLYWYQQALGQGPEFLTYFNYEAQPDKSGLPSDRFSAERPEGSISTLTIQRTEQRDSAMYRCASSPGTEYEQYFGPGTRLTVT.

The genes are TRBV10-2 and TRBJ1-2, with 7 bases identical to TRBD1. Germline loops: CDR1 WSHSY, CDR2 SAAADI. CDR3 length equals 15 residues. The junction had 9 bases not matched to a gene; V was cut back by 0 bases and J by 8 bases. The CDR3 DNA reads as TGCGCCAGCAGTGAGTCGATGGTCAGGGGGGACGGCTACACCTTC. Its translation is CASSESMVRGDGYTF.

In nucleotides, the CDR3 is TGCGCCAGCAGCTCGGGACTAGCGGGAGAGCGGGAGCAGTTCTTC. Translated: CASSSGLAGEREQFF. The rearrangement links TRBV5-1 to TRBJ2-1, with 14 bases matching TRBD2. The CDR3 spans 15 residues. Germline loops: CDR1 SGHRS, CDR2 YFSETQ. V lost 3 bases to trimming and J lost 10 bases; unmatched junction nucleotides: 6.

J is TRBJ2-7 and V is TRBV5-6, with TRBD2 as a possible D gene (6 bases). The CDR3 sequence is 16 residues long. The V end was cut by 4 bases, the J end by 3 bases, with 20 bases between. From germline, CDR1 is SGHDT and CDR2 YYEEEE. DNA of the CDR3: TGTGCCAGCAGCGCGCCGGGACTTCTGAGTCTCTACGAGCAGTACTTC. This encodes CASSAPGLLSLYEQYF. Drawing the rest from reference TRBV5-6 and TRBJ2-7, the complete variable domain is DAGVTQSPTHLIKTRGQQVTLRCSPKSGHDTVSWYQQALGQGPQFIFQYYEEEERQRGNFPDRFSGHQFPNYSSELNVNALLLGDSALYLCASSAPGLLSLYEQYFGPGTRLTVT.

The chain links TRBV7-6 to TRBJ2-7, with 8 bases lining up with TRBD2. Trimming took 5 bases from V and 0 from J; bases not matched to a gene: 6. Per the germline V gene, CDR1 is SGHVS and CDR2 is FNYEAQ. The length of the CDR3 is 15 residues. The CDR3, as DNA: TGTGCCAGCAGCCAAAGCGGGGGATACTCCTACGAGCAGTACTTC. This translates into CASSQSGGYSYEQYF.

The count of this clone is one. The chain recombines TRBV9 with TRBJ2-1; D is uncertain. Deletions cut 5 bases from V and 7 bases from J, with 19 bases between. This CDR3 region has 15 residues. CDR1 is SGDLS and CDR2 is YYNGEE in the germline V gene. The CDR3 nucleotides are TGTGCCAGCAGTCCTGGGTCGATATACGGTAATGAGCAGTTCTTC. As protein: CASSPGSIYGNEQFF.

This chain links TRBV2 with TRBJ2-7, with 10 bases that match TRBD2. V trimming: 3 bases; J trimming: 0 bases; junction bases outside the gene matches: 5. This CDR3 spans 16 amino acids. Germline V gene sequence: CDR1 SNHLY, CDR2 FYNNEI. In DNA, the CDR3 is TGTGCCAGCAGTGACGAGACTAGCGGGCCCTCCTACGAGCAGTACTTC. The encoded protein is CASSDETSGPSYEQYF.

The chain couples TRBV6-6 to TRBJ1-2; no clear D gene. CDR1 and CDR2 (germline): MNHNY, SVGAGI (reference sequence). Between the trimmed V and J ends, which lost 2 bases and 3 bases, there was a span of 16 bases. The CDR3 is made up of 16 amino acids. The CDR3 region is CASSYQPGSLYYGYTF. The CDR3 DNA reads as TGTGCCAGCAGTTACCAGCCGGGCTCGCTGTACTATGGCTACACCTTC.

The chain recombines TRBV5-1 with TRBJ2-3, with D possibly TRBD1 on 6 matching bases. V was clipped by 0 bases and J by 3 bases, with 14 bases between them. The CDR3 runs 16 residues. Germline V CDR1 and CDR2: SGHRS, YFSETQ. CDR3 coding DNA: TGCGCCAGCAGCTTGGAAGGCGGACAGAGGACAGATACGCAGTATTTT. Protein product: CASSLEGGQRTDTQYF.

This clone has just one count. This chain uses TRBV27 with TRBJ2-7; D uncertain. The CDR3 extends over 13 amino acids. From germline, CDR1 is MNHEY and CDR2 SMNVEV (reference sequence). The ends were cut back, 5 bases at V and 2 bases at J, with 10 bases in the middle. CDR3 sequence: CASSIHGAYEQYF. In DNA, the CDR3 is TGTGCCAGCAGTATCCACGGAGCCTACGAGCAGTACTTC.

This chain's CDR3 is CASSFSQKKLFF. CDR3 DNA sequence: TGTGCCAGCAGCTTTTCACAGAAAAAACTGTTTTTT. V is TRBV7-9 and J is TRBJ1-4; D is unclear. The CDR3 has 12 amino acids. Trimming took 3 bases from V and 9 from J, leaving 8 bases between them. Germline V lookup: CDR1 SEHNR, CDR2 FQNEAQ (reference sequence).

The chain combines TRBV9 with TRBJ1-4; the D gene is possibly TRBD1 (5 bases). Germline CDR1 SGDLS, CDR2 YYNGEE. V was clipped by 2 bases and J by 2 bases, with 7 bases between them. There are 14 residues in the CDR3. The CDR3 loop reads CASSVTETNEKLFF. The CDR3 DNA reads as TGTGCCAGCAGCGTGACAGAGACTAATGAAAAACTGTTTTTT.